Presented here are 13 T cell receptor beta chains from one specimen sequenced in a study of blood T cell repertoires in COVID-19. Here immunoSEQ multiplex PCR was the method, and the copy in TCRdb shows in-frame clones only, minus some. Of 210,000 or so clones listed, 70% to 90% were seen once; the top ten hold approximately 4.3%. Sequencing was performed on PBMCs or T cells enriched from blood (not recorded which). These receptors all come from a man aged 30-40 years with acute COVID-19.

The chain's CDR3 is CASSDPGASYEQYF. The CDR3, as DNA: TGTGCCAGCAGTGACCCAGGGGCGTCCTACGAGCAGTACTTC. The chain couples TRBV6-1 to TRBJ2-7; a weak D match, TRBD1 (6 bases). V was pared by 3 bases and J by 1 base, with 10 bases between. This CDR3 is 14 amino acids long. CDR1 is MNHNS and CDR2 is SASEGT in the germline V gene.

The chain links TRBV11-2 to TRBJ2-1; D is ambiguous. The length of the CDR3 is 15 residues. V dropped 0 bases and J dropped 0 bases, with 6 bases sitting between them. CDR1 is SGHAT, CDR2 FQNNGV, per germline. CDR3 protein: CASSLDRGSYNEQFF. CDR3 sequence (DNA): TGTGCCAGCAGCTTAGACAGAGGCTCCTACAATGAGCAGTTCTTC.

The chain is built from TRBV7-9 and TRBJ2-1; D is perhaps TRBD2 (6 bases). CDR1 is SEHNR and CDR2 is FQNEAQ in the germline V gene (reference sequence). The CDR3 has 13 amino acids. The CDR3 spells CVILNGGYNEQFF. CDR3 nucleotide sequence: TGTGTCATTTTAAACGGGGGATACAATGAGCAGTTCTTC.

The sample holds one count of this clone. Written as DNA, the CDR3 is TGTGCCAGCAGCTTTACGGTTATGAACACTGAAGCTTTCTTT. Amino acids: CASSFTVMNTEAFF. This sequence joins TRBV5-6 and TRBJ1-1; D is undetermined. The V end was cut by 2 bases, the J end by 0 bases, with 8 bases between. The germline V gene has CDR1 SGHDT and CDR2 YYEEEE. The CDR3 has 14 amino acids.

Concerning this clone: This same CDR3 is encoded by further DNA sequences in the sample. J is TRBJ1-1 and V is TRBV12-3 or TRBV12-4; D gene uncertain. The CDR3 is made up of 13 amino acids. V lost 5 bases to trimming and J lost 1 base, with 8 bases between them. CDR3 DNA sequence: TGTGCCAGCAGTCTTTACTCGAACACTGAAGCTTTCTTT. It specifies CASSLYSNTEAFF.

The V and J genes are TRBV7-2 and TRBJ1-5, with 8 bases fitting TRBD1. The germline V gene encodes CDR1 SGHTA and CDR2 FQGNSA. The V gene end was trimmed by 2 bases and the J gene end by 6 bases; junction bases not matched to a gene: 6. The CDR3 consists of 15 residues. Written as DNA, the CDR3 is TGTGCCAGCAGCTTAAGTTCGCAGGGGGCTCAGCCCCAGCATTTT. This encodes CASSLSSQGAQPQHF.

The V and J genes are TRBV5-6 and TRBJ2-3, with TRBD2 matching over 8 bases. Germline trimming cut 7 bases from V and 2 bases from J; bases unmatched to any gene: 9. CDR1 and CDR2 (germline): SGHDT, YYEEEE. The CDR3 covers 15 residues. CDR3 in amino acids: CASRDVGLATDTQYF. The CDR3 DNA is TGTGCCAGCCGCGATGTTGGACTAGCCACAGATACGCAGTATTTT.

In its sample, this clone was seen once. This chain connects TRBV27 to TRBJ2-2; D gene uncertain. V was clipped by 4 bases and J by 0 bases, with 12 bases between them. The V gene's germline CDR1 is MNHEY and CDR2 SMNVEV (reference sequence). The CDR3 spans 16 residues. CDR3 loop: CASSSWPMTNTGELFF. The CDR3 DNA sequence: TGTGCCAGCAGTTCCTGGCCCATGACGAACACCGGGGAGCTGTTTTTT.

For this clone: Additional DNA sequences in this sample encode the identical CDR3. The rearrangement joins TRBV30 to TRBJ1-6; 7 bases line up with TRBD1. The CDR3 extends over 13 amino acids. Germline assignment: CDR1 GTSNPN and CDR2 SVGIG (reference sequence). The J segment lost 7 bases and the V segment lost 3 bases, leaving 3 bases of the junction unmatched. This CDR3 reads CAWSVQGNSPLHF. For the CDR3, the DNA is TGTGCCTGGAGCGTACAGGGGAATTCACCCCTCCACTTT. The whole variable domain, remainder taken from reference TRBV30 and TRBJ1-6, is SQTIHQWPATLVQPVGSPLSLECTVEGTSNPNLYWYRQAAGRGLQLLFYSVGIGQISSEVPQNLSASRPQDRQFILSSKKLLLSDSGFYLCAWSVQGNSPLHFGNGTRLTVT.

The chain employs TRBV10-3 and TRBJ1-2; TRBD1 is a possible D gene (5 bases). Trimming removed 3 bases at V and 7 bases at J, with 18 bases between. CDR3 length: 15 residues. Germline assignment: CDR1 ENHRY and CDR2 SYGVKD. Here the CDR3 DNA reads TGTGCCATCAGTGAATCAGGGCGAACCACTTCTGGCTACACCTTC. Its protein product is CAISESGRTTSGYTF.

V usage is TRBV27 and J usage is TRBJ2-7; D is unresolved. V was cut by 2 bases and J by 7 bases, with 12 bases left in between. Germline CDR1 and CDR2: MNHEY and SMNVEV (reference sequence). There are 13 residues in the CDR3. The chain's CDR3 is CASSLVRDGEQYF. The CDR3 nucleotides read TGTGCCAGCAGTTTAGTTCGCGACGGGGAGCAGTACTTC.

This clone was counted only a few times. The chain employs TRBV30 and TRBJ2-5; D is perhaps TRBD2 (5 bases). The CDR3 has 14 amino acids. V lost 2 bases to trimming and J lost 7 bases, with 17 bases between them. Germline V gives CDR1 GTSNPN, CDR2 SVGIG (reference sequence). The CDR3, as DNA: TGTGCCTGGAGTACTTCTCTGGTTGGAGGGACCCAGTACTTC. Its protein product is CAWSTSLVGGTQYF.

The chain couples TRBV19 to TRBJ1-5, with D unclear. Germline assignment: CDR1 LNHDA and CDR2 SQIVND (reference sequence). The CDR3 totals 14 residues. Trimming left V 2 bases short and J 0 bases short, with 5 bases between. In DNA form, the CDR3 reads TGTGCCAGTAGTATACCCAGTAGCAATCAGCCCCAGCATTTT. It is translated as CASSIPSSNQPQHF. The complete variable domain, with remaining parts taken from reference TRBV19 and TRBJ1-5, reads DGGITQSPKYLFRKEGQNVTLSCEQNLNHDAMYWYRQDPGQGLRLIYYSQIVNDFQKGDIAEGYSVSREKKESFPLTVTSAQKNPTAFYLCASSIPSSNQPQHFGDGTRLSIL.